The 3 T cell receptor beta chains in this list originate from one sample, sequenced in a study of cytomegalovirus exposure and HLA in healthy donors. PCR amplification relied on 60 Vbeta primers (plus 13 Jbeta primers). The protocol was immunoSEQ multiplex PCR, while the TCRdb copy is restricted to in-frame clones and leaves out a portion. The sample includes 150,000 to 200,000 clones, about three quarters of them seen just once. The specimen sequenced was PBMCs. These receptors were collected from a female donor in good health and CMV-seronegative.

This clone was detected a few times. This CDR3 is also generated by other DNA sequences in the sample. The chain joins TRBV9 to TRBJ1-2, with TRBD1 identical over 8 bases. Germline CDR1 reads SGDLS; CDR2 reads YYNGEE. The CDR3 totals 14 residues. V was clipped by 3 bases and J by 4 bases; unmatched bases: 5. The CDR3 nucleotides read TGTGCCAGCAGCGGGGAACAGGGGGGCTATGGCTACACCTTC. This gives the protein CASSGEQGGYGYTF. Complete variable domain (other parts from reference TRBV9 and TRBJ1-2): DSGVTQTPKHLITATGQRVTLRCSPRSGDLSVYWYQQSLDQGLQFLIQYYNGEERAKGNILERFSAQQFPDLHSELNLSSLELGDSALYFCASSGEQGGYGYTFGSGTRLTVV.

This rearrangement joins TRBV28 to TRBJ2-7; D not certain. CDR1 MDHEN and CDR2 SYDVKM come from the germline V gene. The CDR3 extends over 14 amino acids. Trimming pared 8 bases from V and 3 bases from J, leaving 17 bases between. CDR3 sequence reads: CASLSRRLDYEQYF. CDR3 nucleotide sequence: TGTGCCAGCCTTTCCCGCAGGTTAGACTACGAGCAGTACTTC.

This chain links TRBV30 with TRBJ2-5, with D possibly matching TRBD1 (6 bases). CDR1 and CDR2 from the germline V gene are GTSNPN and SVGIG (reference sequence). V was pared by 3 bases and J by 5 bases, with 13 bases between. The CDR3 runs to 13 residues. CDR3 residues: CAWSRQAIETQYF. The CDR3 DNA reads as TGTGCCTGGAGCAGACAGGCCATTGAGACCCAGTACTTC.